Shown below are 7 T cell receptor beta chains from a single sample sequenced in a study of human CD8 memory T cell subsets (dated by TCRdb to the early 2020s). A Human TCR Profiling Kit was used to prepare UMI-labeled 5' RACE TCRbeta libraries. With the reads reprocessed by TCRdb, a single entry stands for each CDR3 protein sequence and no DNA is reported. The sample's table covers over 10,000 distinct CDR3 sequences. Approximately 15% of the sample belongs to the ten largest clones. Sequencing input: CD8+ T cells from PBMCs. These receptors all stem from a human donor in good health.

The rearrangement joins TRBV29-1 to TRBJ1-1. This CDR3 has 13 residues. Per the germline V gene, CDR1 is SQVTM and CDR2 is ANQGSEA. CDR3 sequence: CSDQTPTNTEAFF.

The chain carries TRBV24-1 and TRBJ2-5; TCRdb designates TRBD1, a call that cannot be tested without DNA. The CDR3 has 16 amino acids. CDR1 KGHDR and CDR2 SFDVKD come from the germline V gene. The chain's CDR3 is CATSAPGQGVQETQYF.

This chain uses TRBV12-3 or TRBV12-4 with TRBJ2-7; there is no DNA to check the TCRdb D call of TRBD1. This CDR3 is 14 amino acids long. The CDR3 here is CASSQTGQGYEQYF.

The chain's CDR3 is CASSQKGDEKLFF. V usage is TRBV3-2 and J usage is TRBJ1-4. TRBV3-2 is assigned pseudogene status. This CDR3 has 13 amino acids.

J is TRBJ1-4 and V is TRBV5-6; as DNA is missing, the TRBD1 call by TCRdb cannot be tested. This CDR3 has 19 residues. Germline V gene data show CDR1 as SGHDT and CDR2 as YYEEEE. This chain's CDR3 is CASSSRFLQGLPTNEKLFF.

This sequence joins TRBV27 and TRBJ2-1; TCRdb's D call, TRBD2, is unchecked because there is no DNA. CDR3 size: 15 residues. CDR1 MNHEY and CDR2 SMNVEV come from the germline V gene (reference sequence). This chain's CDR3 is CASTSGTSGYNEQFF.

This clonotype is medium-sized by frequency. V usage is TRBV7-6 and J usage is TRBJ2-7; without DNA, the TCRdb call of TRBD1 cannot be checked. Germline V CDR1 and CDR2: SGHVS, FNYEAQ. The length of the CDR3 is 17 residues. The CDR3 is CASSWDSGASPTYEQYF.